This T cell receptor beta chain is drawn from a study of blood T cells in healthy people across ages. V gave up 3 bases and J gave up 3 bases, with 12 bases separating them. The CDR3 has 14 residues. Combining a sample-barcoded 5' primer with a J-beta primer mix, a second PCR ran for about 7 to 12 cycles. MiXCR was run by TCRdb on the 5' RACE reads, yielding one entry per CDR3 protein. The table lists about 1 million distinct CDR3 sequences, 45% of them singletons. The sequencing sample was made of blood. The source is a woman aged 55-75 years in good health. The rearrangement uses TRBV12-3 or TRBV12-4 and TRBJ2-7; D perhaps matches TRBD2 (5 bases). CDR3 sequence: CASSFLLGNYEQYF. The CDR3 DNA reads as TGTGCCAGCAGTTTTTTACTAGGGAACTACGAGCAGTACTTC.